This TCR beta chain emerged from a study of T cell repertoires in cytomegalovirus infection. TCRdb called the reads again in MiXCR, with one record for every CDR3 protein. The sample comprises about 770,000 distinct CDR3 sequences, almost 30% of which are singletons, and 13% rests with the top ten. The sample holds a few counts of this clonotype. Its specificity is unknown. Specimen: cultured CD8+ T cells from PBMCs, collected from culture after CMV antigen stimulation. The origin of this receptor is a human donor in good health (CMV status not recorded). Some clones in this sample may be carry-over from other donors' samples.

CDR3 nucleotides: TGTGCCAGCAGTTACTCTGACAGGGGGCTGCGGTATGGCTACACCTTC. It yields the protein CASSYSDRGLRYGYTF. The chain couples TRBV6-5 to TRBJ1-2; TRBD1 matches at 10 bases. Trimming removed 0 bases from V and 5 bases from J; junction bases left unmatched: 6. This CDR3 is 16 amino acids long. From germline, CDR1 is MNHEY and CDR2 SVGAGI.